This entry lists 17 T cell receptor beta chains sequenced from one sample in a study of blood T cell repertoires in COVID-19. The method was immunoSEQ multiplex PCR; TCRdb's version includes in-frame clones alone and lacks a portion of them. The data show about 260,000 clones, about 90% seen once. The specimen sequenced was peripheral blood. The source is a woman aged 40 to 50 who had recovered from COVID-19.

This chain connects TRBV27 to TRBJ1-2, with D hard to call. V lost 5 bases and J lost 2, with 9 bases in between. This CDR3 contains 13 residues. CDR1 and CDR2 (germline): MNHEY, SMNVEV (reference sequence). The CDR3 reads CASSTTINYGYTF. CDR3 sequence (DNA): TGTGCCAGCAGTACGACAATAAACTATGGCTACACCTTC.

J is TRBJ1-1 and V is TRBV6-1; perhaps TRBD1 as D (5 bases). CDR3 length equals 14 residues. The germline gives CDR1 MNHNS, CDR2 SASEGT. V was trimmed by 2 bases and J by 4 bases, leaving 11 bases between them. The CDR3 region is CASSERKGLTEAFF. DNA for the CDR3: TGTGCCAGCAGTGAAAGGAAGGGGCTCACTGAAGCTTTCTTT.

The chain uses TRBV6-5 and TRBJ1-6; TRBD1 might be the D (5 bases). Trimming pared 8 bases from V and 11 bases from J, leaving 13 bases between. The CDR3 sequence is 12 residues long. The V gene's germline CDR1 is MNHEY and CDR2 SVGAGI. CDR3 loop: CASRREGTPLHF. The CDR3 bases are TGTGCCAGCCGCAGGGAAGGAACACCCCTCCACTTT.

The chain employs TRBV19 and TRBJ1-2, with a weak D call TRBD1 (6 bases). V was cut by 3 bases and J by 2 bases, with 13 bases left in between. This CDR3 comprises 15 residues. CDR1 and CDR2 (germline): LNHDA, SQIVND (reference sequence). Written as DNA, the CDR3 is TGTGCCAGTAGTATTAAAGGGGGACGCAACTATGGCTACACCTTC. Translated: CASSIKGGRNYGYTF. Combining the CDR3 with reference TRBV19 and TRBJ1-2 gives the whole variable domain DGGITQSPKYLFRKEGQNVTLSCEQNLNHDAMYWYRQDPGQGLRLIYYSQIVNDFQKGDIAEGYSVSREKKESFPLTVTSAQKNPTAFYLCASSIKGGRNYGYTFGSGTRLTVV.

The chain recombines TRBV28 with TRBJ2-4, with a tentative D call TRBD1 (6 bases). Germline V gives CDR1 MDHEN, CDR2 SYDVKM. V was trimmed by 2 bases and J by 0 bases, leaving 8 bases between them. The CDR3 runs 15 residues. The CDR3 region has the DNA TGTGCCAGCAGTTTAGGGGGCCTAGCCAAAAACATTCAGTACTTC. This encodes CASSLGGLAKNIQYF.

The DNA of the CDR3 is TGCGCCAGCAGTCCCGATGTTGGTAGCGGGGGGCGGGTCGGAGAGACCCAGTACTTC. Protein sequence: CASSPDVGSGGRVGETQYF. The chain links TRBV4-3 to TRBJ2-5, with 10 bases aligning to TRBD2. This CDR3 region has 19 residues. CDR1 LGHNA and CDR2 YSLEER come from the germline V gene. V was clipped by 6 bases and J by 4 bases; unmatched bases: 20.

CDR3 in amino acids: CASSFGASRTDTQYF. The DNA for the CDR3 is TGTGCCAGCAGCTTTGGGGCATCCCGCACAGATACGCAGTATTTT. V gene TRBV7-2 combines with J gene TRBJ2-3, with D maybe TRBD1 (5 bases). This CDR3 is 15 amino acids long. With 3 bases removed from V and 1 base from J, the gap between germline ends came to 11 bases. Germline V gene lookup returns CDR1 SGHTA and CDR2 FQGNSA.

For the CDR3, the DNA is TGTGCCAGCAGTGATCTAGCGGGGTTTTTCAATGAGCAGTTCTTC. Its protein is CASSDLAGFFNEQFF. This chain uses TRBV2 with TRBJ2-1; 9 nucleotides match TRBD2. Per the germline V gene, CDR1 is SNHLY and CDR2 is FYNNEI. This CDR3 has 15 residues. The V and J ends lost 3 bases and 6 bases, in that order; junction bases with no gene match: 6.

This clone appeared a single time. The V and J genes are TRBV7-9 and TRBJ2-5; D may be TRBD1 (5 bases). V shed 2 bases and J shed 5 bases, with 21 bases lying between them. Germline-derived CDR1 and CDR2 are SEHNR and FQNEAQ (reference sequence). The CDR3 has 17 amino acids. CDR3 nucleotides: TGTGCCAGCAGCTTAAGTTTATCCGAGCCAGGGTATGAGACCCAGTACTTC. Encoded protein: CASSLSLSEPGYETQYF.

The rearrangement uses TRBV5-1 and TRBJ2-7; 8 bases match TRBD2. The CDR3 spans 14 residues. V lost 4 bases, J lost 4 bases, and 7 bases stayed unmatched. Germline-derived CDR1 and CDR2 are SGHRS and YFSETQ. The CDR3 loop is CASSGGLVLYEQYF. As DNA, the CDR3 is TGCGCCAGCAGCGGGGGACTAGTCCTGTACGAGCAGTACTTC.

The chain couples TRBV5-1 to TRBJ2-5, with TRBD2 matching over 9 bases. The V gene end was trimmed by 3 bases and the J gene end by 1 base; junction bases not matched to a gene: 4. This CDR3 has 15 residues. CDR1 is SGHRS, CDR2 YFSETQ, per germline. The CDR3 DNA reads TGCGCCAGCAGCTCCCGGACTAGCGCCCAAGAGACCCAGTACTTC. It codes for CASSSRTSAQETQYF.

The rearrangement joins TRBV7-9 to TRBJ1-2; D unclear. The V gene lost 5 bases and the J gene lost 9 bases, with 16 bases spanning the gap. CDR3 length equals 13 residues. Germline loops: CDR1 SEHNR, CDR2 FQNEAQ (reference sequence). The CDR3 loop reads CASSAASQIRYTF. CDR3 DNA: TGTGCCAGCAGCGCCGCATCACAGATCCGCTACACCTTC.

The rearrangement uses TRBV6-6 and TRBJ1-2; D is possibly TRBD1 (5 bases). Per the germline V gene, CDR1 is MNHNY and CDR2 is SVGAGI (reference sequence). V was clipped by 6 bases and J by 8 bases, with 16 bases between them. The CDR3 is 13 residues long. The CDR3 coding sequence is TGTGCCAGCAGCTGGCTGGAAAGGGGAGGCTACACCTTC. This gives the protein CASSWLERGGYTF.

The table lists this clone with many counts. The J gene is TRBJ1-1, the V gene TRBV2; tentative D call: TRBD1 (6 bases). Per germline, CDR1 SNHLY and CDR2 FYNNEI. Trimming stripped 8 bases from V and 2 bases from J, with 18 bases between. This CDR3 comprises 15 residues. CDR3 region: CASSGAHPRNTEAFF. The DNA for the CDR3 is TGTGCCAGCTCAGGGGCGCATCCAAGAAACACTGAAGCTTTCTTT.

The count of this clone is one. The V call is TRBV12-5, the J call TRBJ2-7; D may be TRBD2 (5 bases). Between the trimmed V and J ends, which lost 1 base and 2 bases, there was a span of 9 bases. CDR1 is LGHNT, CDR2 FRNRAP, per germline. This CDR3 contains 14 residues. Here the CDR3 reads CASGLGTATYEQYF. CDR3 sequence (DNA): TGTGCTAGTGGTTTGGGGACTGCTACCTACGAGCAGTACTTC.

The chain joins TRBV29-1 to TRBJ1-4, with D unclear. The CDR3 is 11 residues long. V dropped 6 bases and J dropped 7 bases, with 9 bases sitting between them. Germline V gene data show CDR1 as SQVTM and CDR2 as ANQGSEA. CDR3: CSVQASEKLFF. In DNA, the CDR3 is TGCAGCGTCCAGGCAAGTGAAAAACTGTTTTTT.

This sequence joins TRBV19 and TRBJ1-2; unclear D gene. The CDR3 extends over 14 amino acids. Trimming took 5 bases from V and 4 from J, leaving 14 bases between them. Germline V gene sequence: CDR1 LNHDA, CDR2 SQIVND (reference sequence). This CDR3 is CASSSRVASYGYTF. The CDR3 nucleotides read TGTGCCAGTAGTTCCCGGGTGGCTAGCTATGGCTACACCTTC.